The source of this T cell receptor beta chain is a study of T cells in Graves' hyperthyroidism and ophthalmopathy. Study results and caveats: Blood also held most thyroid clonotypes expanded beyond 0.001.

Over 18 months, lack of ophthalmopathy progression marked Graves' hyperthyroidism as stable. Recently diagnosed hyperthyroidism of less than 2 months' duration affected patients aged 18 to 65. Concerning this clonotype: Its antigen remains unidentified.

Germline V lookup: CDR1 SQVTM, CDR2 ANQGSEA. There are 11 residues in the CDR3. Trimming removed 6 bases at V and 7 bases at J, with 13 bases between. The CDR3 regions of TCR beta were amplified from RNA transcripts. The HTBI primer set served for first-round RT-PCR of the TCR CDR3. TCRdb re-called the multiplex PCR reads through MiXCR, storing one row per CDR3 protein. The data show fewer than 750,000 distinct CDR3 sequences, 35% to 55% seen once. The source material was peripheral blood or thyroid tissue (not recorded which). This clonotype originated in a young woman with Graves' hyperthyroidism. The chain joins TRBV29-1 to TRBJ2-7, with a tentative D call TRBD1 (5 bases). The CDR3 reads CSVPWGHEQYF. Written as DNA, the CDR3 is TGCAGCGTCCCATGGGGCCATGAGCAGTACTTC.